The rows below give T cell receptor beta chains drawn from one sample of a study of blood T cell repertoires in COVID-19. The assay was immunoSEQ multiplex PCR, and TCRdb's table has in-frame clones only and misses some. Of roughly 250,000 clones listed, 87% are singletons. Sequencing was carried out using peripheral blood. The receptors derive from a man in his 60s who had recovered from COVID-19. Both conserved end residues are part of each CDR3. The order of the fields is CDR3 length, J gene, clone size, D gene, V gene, CDR3 protein, CDR3 DNA. D genes are given only for firm matches. Part of the rows lack a size; the others show once, few, many or a class for expanded clones.

length: 15
J: TRBJ1-4
size: NA
D: NA
V: TRBV24-1
CDR3: CATSDSGGTNEKLFF
DNA: TGTGCCACCAGTGATTCTGGAGGGACTAATGAAAAACTGTTTTTT

length: 17
J: TRBJ1-6
size: few
D: NA
V: TRBV27
CDR3: CASSLSPGQSYNSPLHF
DNA: TGTGCCAGCAGTTTATCTCCAGGACAGTCCTATAATTCACCCCTCCACTTT

length: 16
J: TRBJ2-7
size: NA
D: TRBD2
V: TRBV28
CDR3: CASSLPSGGTPGEQYF
DNA: TGTGCCAGCAGTTTACCTAGCGGGGGGACCCCTGGCGAGCAGTACTTC

length: 12
J: TRBJ1-1
size: NA
D: NA
V: TRBV10-3
CDR3: CATGQSNTEAFF
DNA: TGTGCCACTGGACAGTCGAACACTGAAGCTTTCTTT

length: 16
J: TRBJ2-1
size: NA
D: TRBD2
V: TRBV7-6
CDR3: CASSLISGGATNEQFF
DNA: TGTGCCAGCAGCTTAATTTCCGGGGGGGCCACGAATGAGCAGTTCTTC

length: 17
J: TRBJ1-5
size: few
D: NA
V: TRBV6-1
CDR3: CASSVLQGGSGNQPQHF
DNA: TGTGCCAGCAGTGTTTTGCAGGGAGGCTCTGGCAATCAGCCCCAGCATTTT

length: 15
J: TRBJ2-2
size: NA
D: TRBD1
V: TRBV5-1
CDR3: CASRPGQGATGELFF
DNA: TGCGCCAGCAGGCCGGGACAGGGGGCCACCGGGGAGCTGTTTTTT

length: 17
J: TRBJ2-3
size: NA
D: NA
V: TRBV15
CDR3: CATSSTSLEVSTDTQYF
DNA: TGTGCCACCAGCAGTACTTCTCTAGAGGTATCCACAGATACGCAGTATTTT

length: 14
J: TRBJ1-2
size: NA
D: NA
V: TRBV6-6
CDR3: CASSGGAAGEGYTF
DNA: TGTGCCAGCAGCGGGGGGGCGGCAGGCGAGGGCTACACCTTC

length: 13
J: TRBJ2-7
size: NA
D: NA
V: TRBV19
CDR3: CASSIGRTYEQYF
DNA: TGTGCCAGTAGTATAGGCAGAACCTACGAGCAGTACTTC

length: 15
J: TRBJ1-6
size: once
D: NA
V: TRBV11-2
CDR3: CASSLVSQANSPLHF
DNA: TGTGCCAGCAGCTTAGTTTCCCAGGCCAATTCACCCCTCCACTTT

length: 16
J: TRBJ2-2
size: NA
D: NA
V: TRBV30
CDR3: CAWTPGTLFLAGELFF
DNA: TGTGCCTGGACCCCAGGGACTTTATTTTTGGCCGGGGAGCTGTTTTTT

length: 14
J: TRBJ1-5
size: NA
D: TRBD1
V: TRBV20-1
CDR3: CSASSDRVYQPQHF
DNA: TGCAGTGCTAGTTCGGACAGGGTCTATCAGCCCCAGCATTTT

length: 14
J: TRBJ2-3
size: NA
D: NA
V: TRBV18
CDR3: CASSHVEGTDTQYF
DNA: TGTGCCAGCTCACATGTCGAGGGCACAGATACGCAGTATTTT

length: 16
J: TRBJ2-1
size: NA
D: TRBD2
V: TRBV3-1/TRBV3-2
CDR3: CASSQNSGGVDNEQFF
DNA: TGTGCCAGCAGCCAGAATAGCGGGGGGGTCGACAATGAGCAGTTCTTC

length: 14
J: TRBJ1-2
size: NA
D: NA
V: TRBV6-5
CDR3: CASSPQVGYYGYTF
DNA: TGTGCCAGCAGCCCCCAGGTGGGTTATTATGGCTACACCTTC

length: 17
J: TRBJ1-2
size: NA
D: TRBD1
V: TRBV5-1
CDR3: CASSSYATTGAANGYTF
DNA: TGCGCCAGCAGCTCCTACGCAACGACAGGGGCAGCTAATGGCTACACCTTC

length: 16
J: TRBJ2-3
size: NA
D: NA
V: TRBV7-9
CDR3: CASSFRTRPGPDTQYF
DNA: TGTGCCAGCAGCTTCCGGACTCGCCCCGGTCCAGATACGCAGTATTTT

length: 13
J: TRBJ1-1
size: NA
D: NA
V: TRBV6-5
CDR3: CASTHRENTEAFF
DNA: TGTGCCAGCACTCACAGGGAGAACACTGAAGCTTTCTTT

length: 17
J: TRBJ2-5
size: NA
D: NA
V: TRBV4-1
CDR3: CASSQGLSVDSQETQYF
DNA: TGCGCCAGCAGCCAAGGGTTATCTGTGGACAGCCAAGAGACCCAGTACTTC

length: 17
J: TRBJ2-1
size: NA
D: NA
V: TRBV3-1/TRBV3-2
CDR3: CASSQRLLTYSYNEQFF
DNA: TGTGCCAGCAGCCAAAGGCTACTAACCTACTCCTACAATGAGCAGTTCTTC

length: 17
J: TRBJ2-2
size: NA
D: TRBD1
V: TRBV7-2
CDR3: CASTAGGRGLGTGELFF
DNA: TGTGCCAGCACGGCAGGCGGAAGGGGGCTTGGCACCGGGGAGCTGTTTTTT

length: 17
J: TRBJ2-3
size: NA
D: TRBD2
V: TRBV7-2
CDR3: CASSLGPSGGAADTQYF
DNA: TGTGCCAGCAGCTTAGGCCCTAGCGGGGGGGCCGCAGATACGCAGTATTTT

length: 16
J: TRBJ2-7
size: NA
D: TRBD1
V: TRBV24-1
CDR3: CATSTRDRVYSYEQYF
DNA: TGTGCCACAAGTACCCGGGACAGGGTGTATTCCTACGAGCAGTACTTC

length: 13
J: TRBJ1-6
size: few
D: NA
V: TRBV7-5
CDR3: CARSPLIPSPLHF
DNA: TGTGCCAGAAGCCCCCTTATTCCTTCACCCCTCCACTTT

length: 11
J: TRBJ1-2
size: NA
D: NA
V: TRBV28
CDR3: CASRSSYGYTF
DNA: TGTGCCAGCAGATCGAGCTATGGCTACACCTTC

length: 15
J: TRBJ2-1
size: NA
D: NA
V: TRBV5-1
CDR3: CASSFSGRGNNEQFF
DNA: TGCGCCAGCAGCTTTAGCGGACGGGGTAACAATGAGCAGTTCTTC

length: 17
J: TRBJ1-3
size: NA
D: NA
V: TRBV4-1
CDR3: CASSQVMGFLSGNTIYF
DNA: TGCGCCAGCAGCCAAGTGATGGGCTTCCTATCTGGAAACACCATATATTTT

length: 15
J: TRBJ2-1
size: NA
D: TRBD2
V: TRBV27
CDR3: CASSFLAGVTHEQFF
DNA: TGTGCCAGCAGTTTTTTAGCGGGGGTTACGCATGAGCAGTTCTTC

length: 11
J: TRBJ1-1
size: NA
D: NA
V: TRBV29-1
CDR3: CSAGRSTEAFF
DNA: TGCAGCGCTGGTAGGAGCACTGAAGCTTTCTTT

length: 17
J: TRBJ2-2
size: NA
D: TRBD1
V: TRBV27
CDR3: CASRRIVGQGAGGELFF
DNA: TGTGCCAGCAGACGAATTGTGGGACAGGGGGCCGGCGGGGAGCTGTTTTTT

length: 12
J: TRBJ1-5
size: NA
D: NA
V: TRBV2
CDR3: CASRADSLRQHF
DNA: TGTGCCAGCAGGGCGGACAGCCTTAGGCAGCATTTT

length: 14
J: TRBJ2-7
size: NA
D: NA
V: TRBV7-9
CDR3: CASSLWEGVLEQYF
DNA: TGTGCCAGCAGCTTATGGGAAGGGGTACTCGAGCAGTACTTC

length: 13
J: TRBJ1-1
size: NA
D: NA
V: TRBV14
CDR3: CASSIQENTEAFF
DNA: TGTGCCAGCAGCATACAGGAGAACACTGAAGCTTTCTTT